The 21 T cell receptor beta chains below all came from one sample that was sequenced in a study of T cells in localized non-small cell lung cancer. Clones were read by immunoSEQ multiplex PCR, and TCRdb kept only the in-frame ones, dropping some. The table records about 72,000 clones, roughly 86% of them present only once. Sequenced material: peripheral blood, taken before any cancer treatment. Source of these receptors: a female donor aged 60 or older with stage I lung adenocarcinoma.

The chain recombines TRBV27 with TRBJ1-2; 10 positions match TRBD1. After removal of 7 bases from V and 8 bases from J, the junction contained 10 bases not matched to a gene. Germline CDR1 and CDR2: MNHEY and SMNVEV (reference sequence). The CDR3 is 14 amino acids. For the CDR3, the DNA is TGTGCCAGCAAGACAGGGGGCGCGGGGCACGGCTACACCTTC. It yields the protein CASKTGGAGHGYTF.

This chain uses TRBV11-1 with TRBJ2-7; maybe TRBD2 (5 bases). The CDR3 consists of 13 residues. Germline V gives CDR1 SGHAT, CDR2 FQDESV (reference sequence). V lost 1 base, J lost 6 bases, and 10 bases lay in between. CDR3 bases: TGTGCCAGCAGCTTAGACTTCCGGGGCGAGCAGTACTTC. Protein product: CASSLDFRGEQYF.

CDR3 nucleotides: TGCAGCGTTGATAAAACCGGGACAGGGTCTGAAGCTTTCTTT. Amino acid sequence: CSVDKTGTGSEAFF. This chain connects TRBV29-1 to TRBJ1-1; TRBD1 aligns across 9 bases. Germline-derived CDR1 and CDR2 are SQVTM and ANQGSEA. The CDR3 spans 14 residues. The ends lost 3 bases at V and 6 bases at J; junction bases unmatched: 8. The full variable domain, rest sourced from reference TRBV29-1 and TRBJ1-1, is SAVISQKPSRDICQRGTSLTIQCQVDSQVTMMFWYRQQPGQSLTLIATANQGSEATYESGFVIDKFPISRPNLTFSTLTVSNMSPEDSSIYLCSVDKTGTGSEAFFGQGTRLTVV.

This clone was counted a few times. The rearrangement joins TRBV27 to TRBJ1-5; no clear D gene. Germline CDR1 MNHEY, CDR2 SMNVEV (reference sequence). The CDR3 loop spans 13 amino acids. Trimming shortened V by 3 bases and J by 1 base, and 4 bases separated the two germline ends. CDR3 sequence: CASSLGSNQPQHF. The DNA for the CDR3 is TGTGCCAGCAGTTTGGGCAGCAATCAGCCCCAGCATTTT.

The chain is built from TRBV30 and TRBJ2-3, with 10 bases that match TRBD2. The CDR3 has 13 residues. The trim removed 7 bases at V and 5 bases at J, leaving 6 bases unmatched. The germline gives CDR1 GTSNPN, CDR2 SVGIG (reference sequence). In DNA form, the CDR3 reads TGTGCCTCTGCCAGCGGGAGGGTAGATACGCAGTATTTT. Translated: CASASGRVDTQYF.

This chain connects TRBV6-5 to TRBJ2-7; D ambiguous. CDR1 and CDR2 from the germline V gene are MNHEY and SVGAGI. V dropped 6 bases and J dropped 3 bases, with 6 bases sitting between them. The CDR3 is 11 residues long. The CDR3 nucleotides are TGTGCCAGCAGGCAAAACTACGAGCAGTACTTC. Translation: CASRQNYEQYF.

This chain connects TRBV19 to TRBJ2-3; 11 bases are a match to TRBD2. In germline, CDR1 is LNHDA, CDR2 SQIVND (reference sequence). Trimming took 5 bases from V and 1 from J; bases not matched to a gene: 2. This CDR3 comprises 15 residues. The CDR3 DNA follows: TGTGCCAGTAGTCAACTAGCGGGGGGCACAGATACGCAGTATTTT. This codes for CASSQLAGGTDTQYF.

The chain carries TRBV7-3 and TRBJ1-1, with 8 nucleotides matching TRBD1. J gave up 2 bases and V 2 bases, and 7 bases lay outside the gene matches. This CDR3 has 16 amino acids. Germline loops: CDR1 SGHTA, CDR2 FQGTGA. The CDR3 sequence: CASSLAPQGGNTEAFF. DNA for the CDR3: TGTGCCAGCAGCTTAGCCCCACAGGGGGGAAACACTGAAGCTTTCTTT.

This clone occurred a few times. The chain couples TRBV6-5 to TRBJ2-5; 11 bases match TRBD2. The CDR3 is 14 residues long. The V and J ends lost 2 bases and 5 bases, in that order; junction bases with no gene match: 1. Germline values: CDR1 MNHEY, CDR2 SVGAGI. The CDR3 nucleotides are TGTGCCAGCAGTTACGTAGCGGGAGGGGAGACCCAGTACTTC. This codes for CASSYVAGGETQYF.

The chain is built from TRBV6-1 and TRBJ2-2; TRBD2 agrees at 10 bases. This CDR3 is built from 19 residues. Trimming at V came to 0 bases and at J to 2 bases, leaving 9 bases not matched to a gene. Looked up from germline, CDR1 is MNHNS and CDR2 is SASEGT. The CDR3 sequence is CASSEAMASGGPNTGELFF. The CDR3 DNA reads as TGTGCCAGCAGTGAAGCCATGGCTAGCGGGGGCCCTAACACCGGGGAGCTGTTTTTT.

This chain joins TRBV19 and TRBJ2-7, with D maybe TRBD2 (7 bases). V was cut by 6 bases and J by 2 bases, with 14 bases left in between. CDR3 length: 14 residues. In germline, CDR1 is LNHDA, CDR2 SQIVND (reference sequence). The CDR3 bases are TGTGCCAGTAGGGGGGGGGCGGAGACCTACGAGCAGTACTTC. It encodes CASRGGAETYEQYF.

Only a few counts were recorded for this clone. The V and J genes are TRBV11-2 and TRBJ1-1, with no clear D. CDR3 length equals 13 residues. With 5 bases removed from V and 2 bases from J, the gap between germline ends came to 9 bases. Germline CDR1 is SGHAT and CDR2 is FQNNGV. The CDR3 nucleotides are TGTGCCAGCAGCCCTGGATACAACACTGAAGCTTTCTTT. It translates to CASSPGYNTEAFF.

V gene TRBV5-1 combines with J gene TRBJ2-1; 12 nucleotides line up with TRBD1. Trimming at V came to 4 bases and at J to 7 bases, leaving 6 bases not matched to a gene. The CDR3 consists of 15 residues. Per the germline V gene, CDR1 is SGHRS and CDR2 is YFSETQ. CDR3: CASSLVGQGANEQFF. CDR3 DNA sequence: TGCGCCAGCAGCCTAGTGGGACAGGGGGCGAATGAGCAGTTCTTC.

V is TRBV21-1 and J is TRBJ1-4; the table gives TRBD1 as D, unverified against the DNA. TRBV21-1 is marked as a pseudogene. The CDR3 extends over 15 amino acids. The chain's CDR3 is CASSKPGTGGEKLFF. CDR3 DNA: TGTGCCAGCAGCAAACCCGGGACAGGGGGAGAAAAACTGTTTTTT.

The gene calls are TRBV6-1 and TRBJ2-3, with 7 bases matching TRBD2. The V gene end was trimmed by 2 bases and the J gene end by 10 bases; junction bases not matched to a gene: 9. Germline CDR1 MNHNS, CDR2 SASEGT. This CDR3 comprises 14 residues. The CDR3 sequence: CASSEMTSSSAQYF. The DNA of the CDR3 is TGTGCCAGCAGTGAAATGACTAGCTCCTCGGCGCAGTATTTT.

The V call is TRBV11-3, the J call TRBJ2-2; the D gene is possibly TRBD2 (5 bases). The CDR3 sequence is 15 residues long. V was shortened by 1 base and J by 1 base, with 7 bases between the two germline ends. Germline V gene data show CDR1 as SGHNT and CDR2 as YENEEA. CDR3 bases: TGTGCCAGCAGCTTAGGCGGAGGGAACACCGGGGAGCTGTTTTTT. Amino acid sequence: CASSLGGGNTGELFF.

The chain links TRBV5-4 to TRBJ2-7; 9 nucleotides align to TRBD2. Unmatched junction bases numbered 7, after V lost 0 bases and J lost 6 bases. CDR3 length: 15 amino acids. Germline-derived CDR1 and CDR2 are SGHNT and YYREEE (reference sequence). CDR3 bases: TGTGCCAGCAGCTTGGGCGGGACTAGCCTGATCGAGCAGTACTTC. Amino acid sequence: CASSLGGTSLIEQYF.

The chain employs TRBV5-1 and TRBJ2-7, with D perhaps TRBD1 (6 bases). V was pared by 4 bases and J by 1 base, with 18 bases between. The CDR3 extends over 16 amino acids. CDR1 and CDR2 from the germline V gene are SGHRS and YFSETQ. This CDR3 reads CASSRLPGQESYEQYF. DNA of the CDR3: TGCGCCAGCAGCCGCTTACCGGGACAAGAATCCTACGAGCAGTACTTC.

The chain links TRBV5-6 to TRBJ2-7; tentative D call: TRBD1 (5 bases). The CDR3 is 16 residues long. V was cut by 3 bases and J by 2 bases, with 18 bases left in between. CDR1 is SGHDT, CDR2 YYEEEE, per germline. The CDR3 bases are TGTGCCAGCAGCTCCGAGACAGTTCTAGGCACCTACGAGCAGTACTTC. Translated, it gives CASSSETVLGTYEQYF.

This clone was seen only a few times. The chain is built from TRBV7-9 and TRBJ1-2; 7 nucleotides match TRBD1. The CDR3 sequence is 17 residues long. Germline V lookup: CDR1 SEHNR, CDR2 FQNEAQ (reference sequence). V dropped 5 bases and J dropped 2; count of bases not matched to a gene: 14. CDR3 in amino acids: CASSPPLSDRFNYGYTF. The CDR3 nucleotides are TGTGCCAGCAGCCCACCCTTATCGGACAGGTTCAACTATGGCTACACCTTC.

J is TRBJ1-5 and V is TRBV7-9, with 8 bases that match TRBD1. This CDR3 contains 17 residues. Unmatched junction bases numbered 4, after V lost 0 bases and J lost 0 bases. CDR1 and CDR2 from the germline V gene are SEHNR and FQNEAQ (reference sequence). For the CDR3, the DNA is TGTGCCAGCAGCTTAGCGGGACAGGTGAATAGCAATCAGCCCCAGCATTTT. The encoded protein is CASSLAGQVNSNQPQHF.